This paragraph covers one T cell receptor (beta chain) sequence. This clone was seen a handful of times. This clone's antigen is unknown. The record has no base qualities; no much larger clone is one base away. The sample originates from a study of long-term antiretroviral therapy in people with HIV (dated by TCRdb to the early 2020s). Background on the whole study: The earliest samples were collected approximately a decade before the 2015 WHO recommendation for immediate ART, a period when ART was typically delayed until CD4 counts fell. A total of some 200 cryopreserved PBMC samples came from approximately 30 adults with confirmed HIV infection and were collected serially over a mean of roughly 6 years (range 1-12). Of the 25 to 30 participants with HIV, fewer than twelve were female. A retrospective serial study tested whether changes in peripheral blood TRB repertoire composition and diversity were associated with ART initiation and durable HIV suppression. No cross-contamination during QIAcube processing was seen in test extractions of a monoclonal T-cell line run alongside 30 to 35 polyclonal samples. General study outcomes and caveats: The samples span the years 2004 to 2017, and the ART regimens used at that time may not be as effective as current regimens. Starting ART was linked to a significant rise in TRB diversity, yet even after long-term ART the diversity remained significantly lower than in transplant donor controls. Because PBMC availability was limited, only the TCR beta chain was sequenced, with no alpha chain pairing. At every time point, the repertoire was dominated by expanded TRB clones first identified before ART initiation, although this dominance fluctuated and, in many PLHIV, declined after ART. Inferences about post-ART repertoire changes were limited because no data were available on ART adherence, viral resistance or therapy changes. Unsorted PBMC were profiled instead of sorted CD4+ and CD8+ T cells because pre-ART samples had limited cell numbers. CDR3 length ranges in HIV repertoires were narrower than in controls, and network structure suggested an antigen-experienced repertoire with only a slight naive shift after ART.

The immunoSEQ hsTCRB v3.0 assay was used at survey level resolution to sequence the TRB variable region. The targeted TRB sequencing depth was roughly 40,000-50,000 T-cell genomes per sample. An Illumina MiSeq with a v3 150-cycle kit was used to sequence the pooled TRB libraries. Turning to the authors' computational methods: Analysis of repertoires was carried out in R inside a reproducible Nextflow workflow spanning QC, data transformation and analysis. LymphoSeq2, an R package for exploring AIRR-Seq data, was used to implement custom analyses. A few samples that produced fewer than 5000 total TRB sequences were removed, so some 190 HIV repertoires were analyzed. Among the approximately 190 retained HIV repertoires, more than 55 were collected before ART initiation and 129 after ART initiation. Repertoires were downsampled to 5000 TRB nucleotide sequences, and summary statistics were averaged over 100 downsampling iterations. Only TRB sequences with CDR3 regions of at least seven amino acids were retained for analysis. A Shannon entropy-derived clonality score and the Gini coefficient were used to measure diversity. Repertoire networks linked the top 5000 CDR3 amino acid sequences whenever two sequences differed by an edit distance of one. For TRB CDR3 amino acid sequences, antigen specificity groups and MHC restriction were predicted with GLIPH2. CDR3 amino acid sequences were matched against VDJdb and McPAS-TCR to flag known CMV, EBV, HIV or tissue antigen associations. Pre-ART, post-ART and control groups were compared with Wilcoxon signed-rank tests and Holm-Bonferroni correction. Not all clones reach the TCRdb copy of this immuneACCESS table, which keeps in-frame sequences only. Checked studies attribute under half of the gap to unresolved V genes and leave the rest unexplained. V, J and clone size are taken as reported in that table, and D and trimming were inferred from the DNA itself. This sample holds 9,000 to 10,000 clones; about 81% were observed only once. Approximately 17% of the sample goes to the ten largest clones.

To be included, a participant needed at least one PBMC sample from before ART initiation plus at least two post-ART samples. Treatment was received in the United States of America by all participants with HIV. Cryopreserved samples of about 0.9-11 million PBMC were thawed and washed before DNA extraction. At the time of the earliest PBMC sample for each participant with HIV, ages ranged from roughly 20 to 60 years. PBMC samples were contributed by each participant from 1-4 timepoints before ART initiation and 2-8 timepoints after ART initiation, with a median of 7 samples. Serial HIV viral load, CD4+ T-cell count, ART history and demographic data were obtained for every participant. Genomic DNA was extracted from unsorted PBMC with a Qiagen kit on a QIAcube, processed in batches of 12 samples. Between the V and J ends, shortened by 3 bases and 4 bases respectively, the junction contains 9 bases. Looking up the germline V gene yields CDR1 KGHSH and CDR2 LQKENI. Reading from cysteine to phenylalanine, the CDR3 counts 13 amino acids. The entry retains the CDR3 DNA only, 39 bases that are in frame from base 1.

This chain is built from TRBV18 and TRBJ1-1, with the D gene uncertain. Source: unsorted PBMCs, taken 0.7 years after starting antiretroviral therapy. This TCR was recovered from a man aged 35 to 55 with HIV. The nucleotide sequence is TGTGCCAGCTCACCGGAAGTGGGCACTGAAGCTTTCTTT. Translation gives CASSPEVGTEAFF.